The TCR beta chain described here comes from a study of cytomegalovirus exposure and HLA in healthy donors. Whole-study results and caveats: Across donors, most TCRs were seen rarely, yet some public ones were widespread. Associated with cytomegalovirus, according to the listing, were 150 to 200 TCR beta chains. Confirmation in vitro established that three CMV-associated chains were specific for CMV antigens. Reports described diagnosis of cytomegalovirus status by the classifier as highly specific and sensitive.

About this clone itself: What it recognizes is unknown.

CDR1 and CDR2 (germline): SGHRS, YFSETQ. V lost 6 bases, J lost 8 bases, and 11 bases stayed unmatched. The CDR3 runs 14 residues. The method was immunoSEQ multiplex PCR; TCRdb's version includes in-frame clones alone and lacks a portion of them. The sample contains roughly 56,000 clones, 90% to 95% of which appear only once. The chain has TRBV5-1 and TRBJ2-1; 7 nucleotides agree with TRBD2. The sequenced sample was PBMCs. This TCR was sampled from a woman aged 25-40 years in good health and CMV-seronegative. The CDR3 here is CASTGTIREHEQFF. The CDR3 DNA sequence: TGCGCCAGCACCGGGACTATCAGAGAACATGAGCAGTTCTTC.